This entry lists 18 T cell receptor beta chains sequenced from one sample in a study of PD-1 blockade in classical Hodgkin lymphoma. The patients all showed relapse after autologous stem cell transplantation, while their brentuximab vedotin exposure varied. The assay was immunoSEQ multiplex PCR, and TCRdb's table has in-frame clones only and misses some. This sample has nearly 55,000 clones, with more than 65% found just once. The source was peripheral blood mononuclear cells (PBMCs), collected at baseline. The receptor source for this set is a human donor with classical Hodgkin lymphoma.

The chain couples TRBV27 to TRBJ2-7; possibly TRBD1 for D (5 bases). Germline assignment: CDR1 MNHEY and CDR2 SMNVEV (reference sequence). Trimming shortened V by 0 bases and J by 4 bases, and 7 bases separated the two germline ends. CDR3 size: 13 residues. The CDR3 nucleotides read TGTGCCAGCAGTTTATCTCAGGGATACGAGCAGTACGTC. Protein: CASSLSQGYEQYV.

The chain joins TRBV5-6 to TRBJ1-2, with D unclear. The germline V gene encodes CDR1 SGHDT and CDR2 YYEEEE. The CDR3 contains 15 residues. With 0 bases removed from V and 0 bases from J, the gap between germline ends came to 9 bases. The CDR3 sequence is CASSLGQSSNYGYTF. Here the CDR3 DNA reads TGTGCCAGCAGCTTGGGGCAGAGCTCTAACTATGGCTACACCTTC.

CDR3: CASSPSQGGETQYF. CDR3 DNA: TGTGCCAGCAGCCCCTCCCAGGGTGGAGAGACCCAGTACTTC. The chain couples TRBV7-2 to TRBJ2-5, with a tentative D call TRBD1 (5 bases). V was clipped by 5 bases and J by 4 bases, with 14 bases between them. The CDR3 has 14 residues. Germline loops: CDR1 SGHTA, CDR2 FQGNSA.

Comment on this clone: An end of the junction does not agree with germline; a read error may underlie this. The sample holds other DNA sequences that translate to the same CDR3. The chain couples TRBV15 to TRBJ2-2; 8 bases match TRBD2. Germline CDR1 LNHNV, CDR2 YYDKDF (reference sequence). This CDR3 contains 15 residues. CDR3 protein: CATSRAGAGTGELFF. As DNA, the CDR3 is TGTGCTACCAGCAGAGCGGGGGCTGGGACCGGGGAGCTGTTTTTT.

This clone was counted once. This rearrangement joins TRBV11-3 to TRBJ2-2; D is possibly TRBD1 (6 bases). Germline-derived CDR1 and CDR2 are SGHNT and YENEEA. The V gene lost 3 bases and the J gene lost 6 bases, with 20 bases spanning the gap. The CDR3 has 17 amino acids. The CDR3 DNA reads TGTGCCAGCAGCTTGGAATCCGGGACACGGAATTCCGGGGAGCTGTTTTTT. Protein: CASSLESGTRNSGELFF.

The chain joins TRBV2 to TRBJ1-1; D gene uncertain. Trimming took off 5 bases at V and 4 bases at J, with 5 bases between the two ends. The CDR3 is 11 residues long. The germline gives CDR1 SNHLY, CDR2 FYNNEI. CDR3: CASSPGTEAFF. The CDR3, as DNA: TGTGCCAGCAGTCCCGGCACTGAAGCTTTCTTT.

V usage is TRBV27 and J usage is TRBJ2-4, with D perhaps matching TRBD1 (6 bases). The CDR3 loop spans 14 amino acids. V lost 4 bases and J 8 bases, leaving 15 bases between the germline ends. From germline, CDR1 is MNHEY and CDR2 SMNVEV (reference sequence). The CDR3: CASSSWQGRDIQYF. In DNA, the CDR3 is TGTGCCAGCAGTTCCTGGCAGGGGCGCGACATTCAGTACTTC.

The CDR3 here is CASSLDTGGPGNEQFF. The CDR3 coding sequence is TGCGCCAGCAGCTTGGATACGGGAGGGCCCGGCAATGAGCAGTTCTTC. This sequence joins TRBV5-1 and TRBJ2-1; 8 nucleotides align to TRBD2. Looked up from germline, CDR1 is SGHRS and CDR2 is YFSETQ. This CDR3 spans 16 amino acids. Trimming at V came to 0 bases and at J to 6 bases, leaving 8 bases not matched to a gene.

The V gene is TRBV7-9, the J gene TRBJ2-1; D gene unclear. Trimming cost V 0 bases and J 0 bases, with 12 bases left between them. This CDR3 contains 17 residues. CDR1 and CDR2 (germline): SEHNR, FQNEAQ (reference sequence). In nucleotides, the CDR3 is TGTGCCAGCAGCTTAGCGCTTTATTCTAGCTCCTACAATGAGCAGTTCTTC. Translation: CASSLALYSSSYNEQFF.

The chain recombines TRBV2 with TRBJ1-1, with TRBD1 as a possible D gene (5 bases). This CDR3 has 15 amino acids. Germline values: CDR1 SNHLY, CDR2 FYNNEI. The V end was cut by 2 bases, the J end by 6 bases, with 16 bases between. The CDR3 protein is CASSELRPQVSEAFF. The DNA for the CDR3 is TGTGCCAGCAGTGAACTACGCCCACAGGTATCTGAAGCTTTCTTT.

The chain is built from TRBV30 and TRBJ1-2; tentatively, D is TRBD1 (5 bases). Per germline, CDR1 GTSNPN and CDR2 SVGIG (reference sequence). The CDR3 extends over 15 amino acids. Trimming cost V 0 bases and J 4 bases, with 15 bases left between them. In DNA form, the CDR3 reads TGTGCCTGGAGTGTATTGACGCCAGGGCCCTATGGCTACACCTTC. Its protein is CAWSVLTPGPYGYTF.

The genes are TRBV4-3 and TRBJ2-3; tentatively, D is TRBD1 (6 bases). CDR1 is LGHNA and CDR2 is YSLEER in the germline V gene. The V end lost 8 bases, the J end lost 5 bases, and 23 bases lay between the germline ends. This CDR3 comprises 16 residues. CDR3 sequence reads: CASSPRGSGSLDTQYF. The CDR3 DNA is TGCGCCAGCTCTCCAAGGGGGAGCGGTTCTCTAGATACGCAGTATTTT.

In its sample, this clone was seen a few times. The genes are TRBV10-3 and TRBJ1-3; D unclear. CDR3 length: 15 residues. Germline V CDR1 and CDR2: ENHRY, SYGVKD. Between the trimmed V and J ends, which lost 4 bases and 0 bases, there was a span of 10 bases. CDR3 sequence: CAISVTGFSGNTIYF. The CDR3 nucleotides read TGTGCCATCAGTGTAACGGGATTCTCTGGAAACACCATATATTTT.

The CDR3 DNA reads TGTGCCAGCAGCCCCGGACTAGCGGTAGGATTTATGCCAGATACGCAGTATTTT. Its protein product is CASSPGLAVGFMPDTQYF. The chain links TRBV7-9 to TRBJ2-3; 10 positions match TRBD2. This CDR3 region has 18 residues. The J segment lost 4 bases and the V segment lost 5 bases, leaving 15 bases of the junction unmatched. Germline V gene sequence: CDR1 SEHNR, CDR2 FQNEAQ (reference sequence).

In its sample, this clone was seen once. J is TRBJ2-1 and V is TRBV5-8; 10 nucleotides line up with TRBD2. The CDR3 extends over 18 amino acids. V lost 4 bases to trimming and J lost 1 base; unmatched junction nucleotides: 11. Germline values: CDR1 SGHTS, CDR2 YDEGEE. The CDR3 coding sequence is TGTGCCAGCAGCCCGCCAGGACCTAGCGGGAGATCCTACAATGAGCAGTTCTTC. Translated, it gives CASSPPGPSGRSYNEQFF.

This sequence joins TRBV19 and TRBJ2-4; possible D gene TRBD1, 6 bases. Deletions cut 2 bases from V and 3 bases from J, with 11 bases between. Germline-derived CDR1 and CDR2 are LNHDA and SQIVND (reference sequence). The CDR3 length is 15 residues. The DNA of the CDR3 is TGTGCCAGTAGTATACCCAACAGGGACAAAAACATTCAGTACTTC. This sequence encodes CASSIPNRDKNIQYF.

V and J are TRBV11-2 and TRBJ1-2; D not resolved. The CDR3 totals 15 residues. The germline gives CDR1 SGHAT, CDR2 FQNNGV. V was pared by 1 base and J by 0 bases, with 9 bases between. The CDR3 loop reads CASSLGVLTNYGYTF. CDR3 in DNA: TGTGCCAGCAGCTTAGGGGTTCTCACTAACTATGGCTACACCTTC.

The chain employs TRBV30 and TRBJ1-2; possible D gene TRBD1, 6 bases. This CDR3 is built from 11 residues. With 0 bases removed from V and 7 bases from J, the gap between germline ends came to 6 bases. The germline gives CDR1 GTSNPN, CDR2 SVGIG (reference sequence). CDR3 bases: TGTGCCTGGAGTGTACAGGGTGGCTACACCTTC. Translated, it gives CAWSVQGGYTF.